The 19 T cell receptor beta chains listed next were all sequenced from one sample in a study of identifying expanded T cells in peripheral blood (dated by TCRdb to between 2018 and 2020). The library was prepared using the immunoSEQ multiplex PCR assay. TCRdb limited this immuneACCESS table to in-frame rearrangements with V and J called. A share of clones is missing; checked studies link under half to unresolved V genes, and the rest is unexplained. This sample lists about 52,000 clones; approximately 86% were detected once. Around 15% of the sample comes from the top ten. Sequencing was carried out using blood. Source of these receptors: a person between 18 and 75 years old in good health.

The chain is built from TRBV27 and TRBJ2-7, with unresolved D. CDR3 length: 14 amino acids. V was trimmed by 6 bases and J by 3 bases, leaving 15 bases between them. Looked up from germline, CDR1 is MNHEY and CDR2 is SMNVEV (reference sequence). The CDR3 region is CASSPRATNYEQYF. The CDR3 DNA reads as TGTGCCAGCAGCCCCCGGGCAACTAACTACGAGCAGTACTTC.

The rearrangement uses TRBV18 and TRBJ1-5, with a tentative D call TRBD1 (5 bases). With 3 bases removed from V and 4 bases from J, the gap between germline ends came to 10 bases. Germline loops: CDR1 KGHSH, CDR2 LQKENI. CDR3 length: 14 amino acids. The DNA for the CDR3 is TGTGCCAGCTCACCCGGGGCGGGAAATCAGCCCCAGCATTTT. Translating gives CASSPGAGNQPQHF. Complete variable domain (other parts from reference TRBV18 and TRBJ1-5): NAGVMQNPRHLVRRRGQEARLRCSPMKGHSHVYWYRQLPEEGLKFMVYLQKENIIDESGMPKERFSAEFPKEGPSILRIQQVVRGDSAAYFCASSPGAGNQPQHFGDGTRLSIL.

This chain joins TRBV13 and TRBJ1-5; no firm D call. CDR1 and CDR2 (germline): PRHDT, FYEKMQ (reference sequence). The ends were cut back, 6 bases at V and 0 bases at J, with 12 bases in the middle. The CDR3 totals 15 residues. CDR3 region: CASSEELHSNQPQHF. The CDR3 bases are TGTGCCAGCAGTGAGGAGTTACATAGCAATCAGCCCCAGCATTTT.

The rearrangement links TRBV27 to TRBJ1-2; D gene ambiguous. Trimming took 6 bases from V and 3 from J, leaving 11 bases between them. The CDR3 totals 13 residues. Germline CDR1 reads MNHEY; CDR2 reads SMNVEV (reference sequence). DNA for the CDR3: TGTGCCAGCAGACGAAACGTCGACTATGGCTACACCTTC. It translates to CASRRNVDYGYTF.

The chain has TRBV19 and TRBJ1-2; D is uncertain. Per germline, CDR1 LNHDA and CDR2 SQIVND (reference sequence). The CDR3 loop spans 12 amino acids. Trimming pared 9 bases from V and 2 bases from J, leaving 10 bases between. CDR3 region: CASRLGNYGYTF. The CDR3 nucleotides read TGTGCCAGCCGTTTGGGGAACTATGGCTACACCTTC.

V and J are TRBV2 and TRBJ1-2, with D maybe TRBD1 (5 bases). From germline, CDR1 is SNHLY and CDR2 FYNNEI. The CDR3 has 14 amino acids. Trimming removed 4 bases from V and 1 base from J, with 10 bases in between. CDR3 DNA: TGTGCCAGCAGTGGGTCAGGGAGTAACTATGGCTACACCTTC. Translating it yields CASSGSGSNYGYTF.

V usage is TRBV30 and J usage is TRBJ2-1; 12 bases match TRBD1. Germline values: CDR1 GTSNPN, CDR2 SVGIG (reference sequence). Trimming cost V 1 base and J 3 bases; bases outside gene matches: 19. This CDR3 spans 21 amino acids. CDR3 nucleotide sequence: TGTGCCTGGAGTGGAATTGTAATCGGGACAGGGGGCTTAACTTTCTACAATGAGCAGTTCTTC. This gives the protein CAWSGIVIGTGGLTFYNEQFF.

V is TRBV5-1 and J is TRBJ2-3; TRBD2 is a possible D gene (5 bases). The CDR3 covers 16 residues. Trimming stripped 5 bases from V and 0 bases from J, with 16 bases between. The germline V gene has CDR1 SGHRS and CDR2 YFSETQ. This CDR3 reads CASRDRSGSSTDTQYF. The CDR3 DNA follows: TGCGCCAGCAGGGATAGAAGCGGCTCTAGCACAGATACGCAGTATTTT. Supplemented by reference TRBV5-1 and TRBJ2-3, the full variable domain reads KAGVTQTPRYLIKTRGQQVTLSCSPISGHRSVSWYQQTPGQGLQFLFEYFSETQRNKGNFPGRFSGRQFSNSRSEMNVSTLELGDSALYLCASRDRSGSSTDTQYFGPGTRLTVL.

The V call is TRBV15, the J call TRBJ1-1; 7 bases are shared with TRBD1. Germline V gene sequence: CDR1 LNHNV, CDR2 YYDKDF (reference sequence). The length of the CDR3 is 14 residues. With V trimmed by 8 bases and J by 0 bases, 6 bases remained unmatched. CDR3 DNA: TGTGCCACCCGACAGGGACTACTGAACACTGAAGCTTTCTTT. This translates into CATRQGLLNTEAFF.

The rearrangement joins TRBV7-2 to TRBJ2-7; TRBD1 agrees at 9 bases. CDR1 is SGHTA, CDR2 FQGNSA, per germline. Trimming cost V 5 bases and J 0 bases; bases outside gene matches: 2. The CDR3 is made up of 14 amino acids. Written as DNA, the CDR3 is TGTGCCAGCAGCCCGACAGGGGGCTCCTACGAGCAGTACTTC. It is translated as CASSPTGGSYEQYF.

The chain employs TRBV6-5 and TRBJ1-3; a possible D gene is TRBD1 (5 bases). V was shortened by 7 bases and J by 0 bases, with 13 bases between the two germline ends. CDR1 and CDR2 (germline): MNHEY, SVGAGI. The CDR3 consists of 15 residues. The CDR3 nucleotides are TGTGCCAGCACCGACGGGGGGTACTCTGGAAACACCATATATTTT. As protein: CASTDGGYSGNTIYF.

The genes are TRBV6-5 and TRBJ1-3, with unresolved D. CDR1 and CDR2 from the germline V gene are MNHEY and SVGAGI. This CDR3 has 15 residues. Trimming took 5 bases from V and 2 from J, leaving 13 bases between them. Written as DNA, the CDR3 is TGTGCCAGCAGTGGGGAAGGATCTGCTGGAAACACCATATATTTT. Residues: CASSGEGSAGNTIYF.

V gene TRBV6-5 combines with J gene TRBJ1-2; D is unclear. This CDR3 has 14 amino acids. V was pared by 5 bases and J by 7 bases, with 17 bases between. CDR1 is MNHEY and CDR2 is SVGAGI in the germline V gene. In DNA form, the CDR3 reads TGTGCCAGCAGTCTCCCCATCATAGGCCGTGGCTACACCTTC. It yields the protein CASSLPIIGRGYTF.

The chain carries TRBV5-1 and TRBJ2-1; D might be TRBD1 (6 bases). This CDR3 spans 12 amino acids. V lost 2 bases to trimming and J lost 7 bases, with 7 bases between them. Germline V gene lookup returns CDR1 SGHRS and CDR2 YFSETQ. The CDR3 coding sequence is TGCGCCAGCAGCTTACAGGGTAATGAGCAGTTCTTC. Encoded protein: CASSLQGNEQFF.

V and J are TRBV30 and TRBJ2-7; unclear D gene. The V end was cut by 0 bases, the J end by 5 bases, with 5 bases between. Per the germline V gene, CDR1 is GTSNPN and CDR2 is SVGIG (reference sequence). This CDR3 contains 11 residues. CDR3 amino acids: CAWSVKDEQYF. CDR3 bases: TGTGCCTGGAGTGTAAAGGACGAGCAGTACTTC.

V usage is TRBV7-2 and J usage is TRBJ2-5, with D tentatively TRBD1 (5 bases). CDR1 SGHTA and CDR2 FQGNSA come from the germline V gene. The CDR3 spans 13 residues. Trimming left V 6 bases short and J 4 bases short, with 12 bases between. DNA of the CDR3: TGTGCCAGCAGTAGACAGTTAACAGAGACCCAGTACTTC. This encodes CASSRQLTETQYF. Variable domain in full (rest from reference TRBV7-2 and TRBJ2-5): GAGVSQSPSNKVTEKGKDVELRCDPISGHTALYWYRQSLGQGLEFLIYFQGNSAPDKSGLPSDRFSAERTGGSVSTLTIQRTQQEDSAVYLCASSRQLTETQYFGPGTRLLVL.

The chain uses TRBV29-1 and TRBJ1-5; D is uncertain. Trimming stripped 7 bases from V and 5 bases from J, with 15 bases between. CDR1 is SQVTM and CDR2 is ANQGSEA in the germline V gene. The CDR3 has 13 residues. The CDR3 loop is CSAKVGDYQPQHF. In DNA form, the CDR3 reads TGCAGCGCTAAAGTGGGAGATTATCAGCCCCAGCATTTT.

V is TRBV15 and J is TRBJ2-5, with 9 bases lining up with TRBD2. The CDR3 is 16 amino acids. In germline, CDR1 is LNHNV, CDR2 YYDKDF (reference sequence). Trimming took 5 bases from V and 5 from J; bases not matched to a gene: 12. Here the CDR3 reads CATSRNPAGGVETQYF. The CDR3 nucleotides read TGTGCCACCAGCCGAAACCCAGCGGGAGGAGTGGAGACCCAGTACTTC.

V and J are TRBV10-3 and TRBJ1-2; D might be TRBD1 (5 bases). Germline V gene sequence: CDR1 ENHRY, CDR2 SYGVKD. Trimming cost V 6 bases and J 2 bases, with 13 bases left between them. There are 14 residues in the CDR3. CDR3 region: CAIRARGDNYGYTF. The DNA for the CDR3 is TGTGCCATCAGAGCCCGGGGGGACAACTATGGCTACACCTTC.